Below, one TCR beta chain is given with its context. The antigen remains undetermined. The repertoire was sequenced with immunoSEQ multiplex PCR; TCRdb's copy has only in-frame clones and lacks some. The repertoire holds about 81,000 clones, with about 89% as singletons. The entry originates in a study of T cell responses to AZD1222 COVID-19 vaccine. Notes on the study in general: Females outnumbered males among donors, who were mostly white British; clonal diversity was possibly underestimated. There were repertoire samples only from the period after the peak T cell response.

CDR3 length equals 14 residues. V lost 2 bases to trimming and J lost 6 bases; unmatched junction nucleotides: 6. The germline gives CDR1 KGHSH, CDR2 LQKENI. Material: peripheral blood, obtained 28 days after the second AZD1222 dose. This TCR came from an adult who received the AZD1222 COVID-19 vaccine. The J gene is TRBJ1-1, the V gene TRBV18; TRBD1 agrees at 7 bases. CDR3: CASSPGQDLPEAFF. The CDR3 DNA sequence: TGTGCCAGCTCACCAGGACAGGATCTTCCTGAAGCTTTCTTT.